This entry lists 21 T cell receptor beta chains sequenced from one sample in a study of vaccination effects on CD4 cells after COVID-19. It was after nine to ten days of culture that CD4+ T cells were isolated. These TCRs are of unknown antigen specificity. Data came from immunoSEQ multiplex PCR; TCRdb stores just in-frame clones and leaves some out. The sample records under 40,000 clones, about 80% being singletons. The starting material was CD4+ T cells from PBMCs cultured without peptide, obtained before COVID-19 vaccination. The receptor set was obtained from a human donor who received a COVID-19 vaccine.

The chain is built from TRBV19 and TRBJ1-5; D is perhaps TRBD1 (5 bases). The V and J ends lost 2 bases and 6 bases respectively, with 17 bases between them. Germline assignment: CDR1 LNHDA and CDR2 SQIVND (reference sequence). CDR3 size: 16 residues. This chain's CDR3 is CASSIQAGTGGQPQHF. The CDR3 DNA follows: TGTGCCAGTAGTATACAGGCAGGTACGGGGGGTCAGCCCCAGCATTTT.

The chain has TRBV12-3 or TRBV12-4 and TRBJ1-6; TRBD1 matches 7 bases. The CDR3 has 13 residues. With 5 bases clipped from V and 9 bases from J, the junction kept 4 bases outside the gene matches. The CDR3, as DNA: TGTGCCAGCAGTGACAGGGTTTTTTCACCCCTCCACTTT. Translated: CASSDRVFSPLHF.

The gene calls are TRBV6-2 or TRBV6-3 and TRBJ1-2, with 7 nucleotides matching TRBD1. The germline V gene encodes CDR1 MNHEY and CDR2 SVGEGT. The CDR3 runs 12 residues. J was trimmed by 4 bases and V by 5 bases; bases with no gene match: 1. The CDR3 region is CASSRDSYGYTF. CDR3 coding DNA: TGTGCCAGCAGTCGGGACAGCTATGGCTACACCTTC.

The chain joins TRBV6-5 to TRBJ1-1, with D uncertain. Germline V gene lookup returns CDR1 MNHEY and CDR2 SVGAGI. Trimming stripped 8 bases from V and 5 bases from J, with 18 bases between. The CDR3 consists of 14 residues. Here the CDR3 DNA reads TGTGCCAGCTCCAAAGTGACTTGGAAGACTGAAGCTTTCTTT. Translated, it gives CASSKVTWKTEAFF.

The rearrangement links TRBV4-1 to TRBJ2-5; D unclear. The CDR3 covers 16 residues. The germline gives CDR1 MGHRA, CDR2 YSYEKL. V lost 0 bases to trimming and J lost 5 bases, with 16 bases between them. This chain's CDR3 is CASSQDQNPLGETQYF. Here the CDR3 DNA reads TGCGCCAGCAGCCAAGATCAAAACCCCTTGGGGGAGACCCAGTACTTC.

The rearrangement links TRBV11-2 to TRBJ1-2; D unresolved. CDR3 length: 13 residues. The germline V gene encodes CDR1 SGHAT and CDR2 FQNNGV. V was pared by 1 base and J by 4 bases, with 7 bases between. In DNA, the CDR3 is TGTGCCAGCAGCTTAGGGGAGAGCTATGGCTACACCTTC. Translated: CASSLGESYGYTF.

This clone was seen once. The chain couples TRBV28 to TRBJ2-1, with no clear D. The CDR3 contains 15 residues. Trimming removed 1 base from V and 6 bases from J, with 13 bases in between. The germline CDR1 and CDR2 sequences are MDHEN and SYDVKM. CDR3 loop: CASSLSSDWSNEQFF. CDR3 DNA sequence: TGTGCCAGCAGTTTATCTTCAGATTGGAGCAATGAGCAGTTCTTC.

The chain employs TRBV6-6 and TRBJ2-3; no clear D. The CDR3 length is 13 residues. Germline V gene data show CDR1 as MNHNY and CDR2 as SVGAGI (reference sequence). The germline V and J ends were trimmed by 6 bases and 1 base, with 8 bases remaining between them. The CDR3 spells CASRTGGTDTQYF. CDR3 in DNA: TGTGCCAGCAGGACTGGGGGCACAGATACGCAGTATTTT.

The rearrangement links TRBV6-1 to TRBJ1-4, with 9 bases that match TRBD1. CDR1 and CDR2 (germline): MNHNS, SASEGT. Losses at the gene ends were 3 bases for V and 0 bases for J; bases not matched to a gene: 5. This CDR3 has 17 residues. DNA of the CDR3: TGTGCCAGCAGTGATCCGGGACAGGGAACAACTAATGAAAAACTGTTTTTT. Protein: CASSDPGQGTTNEKLFF.

V gene TRBV19 combines with J gene TRBJ2-3, with 9 bases fitting TRBD1. This CDR3 spans 16 amino acids. V trimming: 6 bases; J trimming: 0 bases; junction bases outside the gene matches: 7. CDR1 LNHDA and CDR2 SQIVND come from the germline V gene (reference sequence). In nucleotides, the CDR3 is TGTGCCAGTAGGACGGACAGGGGCAAGAGCACAGATACGCAGTATTTT. Translated, it gives CASRTDRGKSTDTQYF.

The chain uses TRBV6-2 or TRBV6-3 and TRBJ1-3; D ambiguous. Per germline, CDR1 MNHEY and CDR2 SVGEGT. This CDR3 has 19 amino acids. V shed 0 bases and J shed 0 bases, with 18 bases lying between them. CDR3 sequence (DNA): TGTGCCAGCAGTTACTCGAACTTAAGGTACCAACTCTCTGGAAACACCATATATTTT. Protein: CASSYSNLRYQLSGNTIYF.

The gene calls are TRBV4-3 and TRBJ1-1; 7 nucleotides align to TRBD1. Losses at the gene ends were 3 bases for V and 3 bases for J; bases not matched to a gene: 10. Germline CDR1 and CDR2: LGHNA and YSLEER. This CDR3 region has 16 residues. The CDR3 loop is CASSQGTGTEHTEAFF. In DNA, the CDR3 is TGCGCCAGCAGCCAGGGGACCGGGACAGAACACACTGAAGCTTTCTTT.

The rearrangement joins TRBV28 to TRBJ2-2; TRBD1 is a possible D gene (5 bases). Trimming pared 6 bases from V and 8 bases from J, leaving 19 bases between. Germline V gene sequence: CDR1 MDHEN, CDR2 SYDVKM. This CDR3 is built from 15 residues. CDR3 DNA sequence: TGTGCCAGCAGCTCCCAGTGGCAGGGAACTGGGGAGCTGTTTTTT. This encodes CASSSQWQGTGELFF.

The chain employs TRBV7-9 and TRBJ1-6; TRBD1 might be the D (5 bases). Germline V gene data show CDR1 as SEHNR and CDR2 as FQNEAQ (reference sequence). This CDR3 comprises 16 residues. With 6 bases removed from V and 10 bases from J, the gap between germline ends came to 22 bases. The CDR3 nucleotides read TGTGCCAGCAGTTCGATATCGCGGGGGTACTTGTCACCCCTCCACTTT. Translated: CASSSISRGYLSPLHF. Together with reference TRBV7-9 and TRBJ1-6, the CDR3 gives the full variable domain: DTGVSQNPRHKITKRGQNVTFRCDPISEHNRLYWYRQTLGQGPEFLTYFQNEAQLEKSRLLSDRFSAERPKGSFSTLEIQRTEQGDSAMYLCASSSISRGYLSPLHFGNGTRLTVT.

This clone was counted only a few times. V gene TRBV4-1 combines with J gene TRBJ1-1, with D perhaps TRBD1 (5 bases). Germline CDR1 reads MGHRA; CDR2 reads YSYEKL. V lost 0 bases and J lost 3, with 11 bases in between. This CDR3 region has 15 residues. Here the CDR3 reads CASSQETTGDTEAFF. The CDR3 nucleotides read TGCGCCAGCAGCCAAGAGACCACAGGAGACACTGAAGCTTTCTTT.

This sequence joins TRBV7-2 and TRBJ1-5; no definite D call. With 5 bases removed from V and 2 bases from J, the gap between germline ends came to 4 bases. The CDR3 extends over 12 amino acids. Germline-derived CDR1 and CDR2 are SGHTA and FQGNSA. This chain's CDR3 is CASSPGNQPQHF. CDR3 sequence (DNA): TGTGCCAGCAGCCCCGGCAATCAGCCCCAGCATTTT.

V is TRBV7-2 and J is TRBJ1-4; TRBD1 agrees at 10 bases. The CDR3 is 20 residues long. Germline trimming cut 0 bases from V and 10 bases from J; bases unmatched to any gene: 20. The V gene's germline CDR1 is SGHTA and CDR2 FQGNSA. This CDR3 is CASSLAPLLGQGGRRGKLFF. The CDR3 nucleotides are TGTGCCAGCAGCTTAGCGCCCCTCCTTGGACAGGGGGGAAGACGAGGAAAACTGTTTTTT. Combining the CDR3 with reference TRBV7-2 and TRBJ1-4 gives the whole variable domain GAGVSQSPSNKVTEKGKDVELRCDPISGHTALYWYRQSLGQGLEFLIYFQGNSAPDKSGLPSDRFSAERTGGSVSTLTIQRTQQEDSAVYLCASSLAPLLGQGGRRGKLFFGSGTQLSVL.

V is TRBV2 and J is TRBJ1-3, with D uncertain. CDR3 size: 15 residues. CDR1 SNHLY and CDR2 FYNNEI come from the germline V gene. Trimming left V 2 bases short and J 0 bases short, with 8 bases between. The CDR3 DNA is TGTGCCAGCAGTGAATACAGAGACTCTGGAAACACCATATATTTT. Encoded protein: CASSEYRDSGNTIYF.

This clone was seen a few times. The J gene is TRBJ2-5, the V gene TRBV7-2, with TRBD1 as a possible D gene (6 bases). CDR1 is SGHTA, CDR2 FQGNSA, per germline. The V end lost 5 bases, the J end lost 1 base, and 17 bases lay between the germline ends. The CDR3 extends over 16 amino acids. The CDR3 DNA reads as TGTGCCAGCAGCATCCCGACCGGGACACTCCAAGAGACCCAGTACTTC. Residues: CASSIPTGTLQETQYF.

This clone appeared once. The chain recombines TRBV7-9 with TRBJ1-1; D remains unclear. CDR1 is SEHNR and CDR2 is FQNEAQ in the germline V gene (reference sequence). There are 16 residues in the CDR3. V was cut by 3 bases and J by 0 bases, with 14 bases left in between. CDR3 amino acids: CASSFSSEGMNTEAFF. CDR3 bases: TGTGCCAGCAGCTTTTCTTCTGAAGGGATGAACACTGAAGCTTTCTTT.

The chain recombines TRBV5-1 with TRBJ1-6; D gene unclear. Germline CDR1 and CDR2: SGHRS and YFSETQ. The V end was cut by 0 bases, the J end by 9 bases, with 13 bases between. This CDR3 comprises 15 residues. Here the CDR3 DNA reads TGCGCCAGCAGCTTGGCCGGTTTAGTGGGTTCACCCCTCCACTTT. Translating it yields CASSLAGLVGSPLHF. Together with reference TRBV5-1 and TRBJ1-6, the CDR3 gives the full variable domain: KAGVTQTPRYLIKTRGQQVTLSCSPISGHRSVSWYQQTPGQGLQFLFEYFSETQRNKGNFPGRFSGRQFSNSRSEMNVSTLELGDSALYLCASSLAGLVGSPLHFGNGTRLTVT.